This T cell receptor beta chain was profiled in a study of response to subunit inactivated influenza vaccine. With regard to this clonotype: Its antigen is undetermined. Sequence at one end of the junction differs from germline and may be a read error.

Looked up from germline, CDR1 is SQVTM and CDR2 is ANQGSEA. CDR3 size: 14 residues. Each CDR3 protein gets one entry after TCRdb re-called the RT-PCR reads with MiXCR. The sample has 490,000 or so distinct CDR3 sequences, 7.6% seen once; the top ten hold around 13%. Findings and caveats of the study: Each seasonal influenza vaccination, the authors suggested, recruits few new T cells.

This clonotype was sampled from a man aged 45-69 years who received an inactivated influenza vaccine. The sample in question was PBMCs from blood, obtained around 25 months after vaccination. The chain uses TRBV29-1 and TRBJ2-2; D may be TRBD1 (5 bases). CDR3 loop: CSVEAWGRTEELFF. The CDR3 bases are TGCAGCGTTGAAGCTTGGGGCCGGACCGAGGAGCTGTTTTTT.